This paragraph covers one TCR beta chain sequence. Treatment indicated: preoperative locoregional IRX-2 cytokine immunotherapy. The data derive from a study of preoperative IRX-2 immunotherapy in early breast cancer. The CDR3 consists of 15 residues. The V and J ends lost 8 bases and 1 base respectively, with 14 bases between them. Looked up from germline, CDR1 is MNHGY and CDR2 is SAAAGT. Clones were sequenced by immunoSEQ multiplex PCR, and TCRdb holds only the in-frame ones, with some missing. The sample records tens of thousands of clones, roughly 89% being singletons. The chain links TRBV6-8 to TRBJ2-2; the D gene could be TRBD1 or TRBD2 (6 bases each). The sequence was collected from a human donor with breast cancer. Sample: tumor tissue, taken after IRX-2 immunotherapy. The CDR3 DNA is TGTGCCAGCTGCGACGGGGGCCTGAACACCGGGGAGCTGTTTTTT. The encoded protein is CASCDGGLNTGELFF.